The clone carrying this T cell receptor (beta chain) has ten or more counts. Its antigen remains unknown. This CDR3 contains 13 residues. Trimming removed 5 bases from V and 1 base from J, with 6 bases in between. The sample comes from a study of T cells in Graves' hyperthyroidism and ophthalmopathy. Study-level information: Peripheral blood was drawn at first diagnosis, prior to all treatment.

Researchers amplified the TCR beta CDR3 regions from RNA transcripts. During a first-round RT-PCR of the TCR CDR3, the HTBI primer set was used. TCRdb processed the multiplex PCR reads anew with MiXCR; each CDR3 protein has one entry. The table lists fewer than 450,000 distinct CDR3 sequences, over 12% of them singletons. General study points: The majority of expanded thyroid clonotypes above 0.001 also appeared in blood. In validation, the model predicted ophthalmopathy. These predictions came a median roughly seven months before onset. Researchers report that a 13 V-J model separated ophthalmopathy from stable hyperthyroidism.

The TCR originated in a woman aged 60-75 years with Graves' ophthalmopathy. Material for sequencing was blood. This sequence joins TRBV12-3 or TRBV12-4 and TRBJ1-5; D call uncertain. The CDR3 region is CASSRASNQPQHF. CDR3 coding DNA: TGTGCCAGCAGTCGAGCAAGCAATCAGCCCCAGCATTTT.